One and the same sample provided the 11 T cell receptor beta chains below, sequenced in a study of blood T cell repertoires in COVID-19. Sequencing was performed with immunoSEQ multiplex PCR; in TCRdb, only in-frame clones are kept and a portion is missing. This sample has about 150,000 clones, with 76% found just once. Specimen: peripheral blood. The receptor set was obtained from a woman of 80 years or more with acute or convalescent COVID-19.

The CDR3 region has the DNA TGTGCCAGCAGTAGCGGGGGGGCCTACAATGAGCAGTTCTTC. Protein product: CASSSGGAYNEQFF. This rearrangement joins TRBV27 to TRBJ2-1, with 10 bases fitting TRBD2. The CDR3 totals 14 residues. Germline V gives CDR1 MNHEY, CDR2 SMNVEV (reference sequence). J was trimmed by 2 bases and V by 5 bases; bases with no gene match: 0.

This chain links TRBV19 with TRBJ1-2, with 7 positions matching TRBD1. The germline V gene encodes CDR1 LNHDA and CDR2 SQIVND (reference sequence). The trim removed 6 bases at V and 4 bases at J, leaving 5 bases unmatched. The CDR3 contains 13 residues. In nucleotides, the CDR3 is TGTGCCAGTAGCCAGGGGGAACGCTATGGCTACACCTTC. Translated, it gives CASSQGERYGYTF.

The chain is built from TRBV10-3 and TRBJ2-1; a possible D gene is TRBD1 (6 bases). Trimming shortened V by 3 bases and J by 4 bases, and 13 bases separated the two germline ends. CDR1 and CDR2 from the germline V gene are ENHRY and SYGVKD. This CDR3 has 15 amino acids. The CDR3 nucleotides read TGTGCCATCAGTGAACCGGACAGTTTTTACAATGAGCAGTTCTTC. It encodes CAISEPDSFYNEQFF.

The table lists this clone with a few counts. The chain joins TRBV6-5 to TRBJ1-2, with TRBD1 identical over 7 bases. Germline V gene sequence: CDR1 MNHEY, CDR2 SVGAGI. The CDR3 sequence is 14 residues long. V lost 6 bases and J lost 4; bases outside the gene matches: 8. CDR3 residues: CASRASGQTYGYTF. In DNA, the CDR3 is TGTGCCAGCAGGGCGTCGGGACAGACCTATGGCTACACCTTC.

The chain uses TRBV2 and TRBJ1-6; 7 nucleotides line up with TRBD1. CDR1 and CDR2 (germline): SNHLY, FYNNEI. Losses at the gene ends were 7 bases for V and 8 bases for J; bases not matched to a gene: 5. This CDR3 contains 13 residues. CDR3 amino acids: CASTTGEHSPLHF. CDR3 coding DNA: TGTGCCAGCACTACAGGGGAACATTCACCCCTCCACTTT. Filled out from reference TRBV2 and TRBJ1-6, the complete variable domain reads EPEVTQTPSHQVTQMGQEVILRCVPISNHLYFYWYRQILGQKVEFLVSFYNNEISEKSEIFDDQFSVERPDGSNFTLKIRSTKLEDSAMYFCASTTGEHSPLHFGNGTRLTVT.

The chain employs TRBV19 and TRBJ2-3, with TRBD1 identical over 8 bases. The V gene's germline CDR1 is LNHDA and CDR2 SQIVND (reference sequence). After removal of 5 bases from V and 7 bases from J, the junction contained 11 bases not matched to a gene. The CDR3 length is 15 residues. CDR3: CASSRLSTGANTQYF. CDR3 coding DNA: TGTGCCAGTAGTCGATTATCGACAGGGGCAAATACGCAGTATTTT.

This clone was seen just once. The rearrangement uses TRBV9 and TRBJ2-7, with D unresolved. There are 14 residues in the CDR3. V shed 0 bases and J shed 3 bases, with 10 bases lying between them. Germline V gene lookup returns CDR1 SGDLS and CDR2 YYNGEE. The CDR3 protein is CASSVDSSVYEQYF. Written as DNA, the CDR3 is TGTGCCAGCAGCGTAGATTCGTCAGTCTACGAGCAGTACTTC. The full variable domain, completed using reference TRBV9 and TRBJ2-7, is DSGVTQTPKHLITATGQRVTLRCSPRSGDLSVYWYQQSLDQGLQFLIQYYNGEERAKGNILERFSAQQFPDLHSELNLSSLELGDSALYFCASSVDSSVYEQYFGPGTRLTVT.

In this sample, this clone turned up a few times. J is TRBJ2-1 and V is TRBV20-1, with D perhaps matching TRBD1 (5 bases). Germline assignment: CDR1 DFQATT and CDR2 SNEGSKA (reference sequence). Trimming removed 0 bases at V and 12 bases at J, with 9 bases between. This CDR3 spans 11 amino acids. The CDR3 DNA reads TGCAGTGCTAGAGACAGTAGGGGGCAGTTCTTC. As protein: CSARDSRGQFF.

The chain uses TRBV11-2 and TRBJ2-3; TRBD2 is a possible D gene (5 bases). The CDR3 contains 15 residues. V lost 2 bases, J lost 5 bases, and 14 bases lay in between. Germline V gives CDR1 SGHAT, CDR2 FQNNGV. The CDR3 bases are TGTGCCAGCAGCTTAATCTCGAACCGGGGAGATACGCAGTATTTT. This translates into CASSLISNRGDTQYF.

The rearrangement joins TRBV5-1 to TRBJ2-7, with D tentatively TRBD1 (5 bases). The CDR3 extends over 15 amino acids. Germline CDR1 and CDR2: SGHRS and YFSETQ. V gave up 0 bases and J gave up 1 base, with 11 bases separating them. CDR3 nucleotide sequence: TGCGCCAGCAGCTTGGATGACAGAGGATCCTACGAGCAGTACTTC. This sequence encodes CASSLDDRGSYEQYF.

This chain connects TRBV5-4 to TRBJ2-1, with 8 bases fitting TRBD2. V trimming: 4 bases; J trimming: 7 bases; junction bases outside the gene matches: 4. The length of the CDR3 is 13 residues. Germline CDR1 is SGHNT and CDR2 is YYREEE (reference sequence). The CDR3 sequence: CASSPRGGNEQFF. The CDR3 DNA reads TGTGCCAGCAGCCCCCGGGGGGGGAATGAGCAGTTCTTC.